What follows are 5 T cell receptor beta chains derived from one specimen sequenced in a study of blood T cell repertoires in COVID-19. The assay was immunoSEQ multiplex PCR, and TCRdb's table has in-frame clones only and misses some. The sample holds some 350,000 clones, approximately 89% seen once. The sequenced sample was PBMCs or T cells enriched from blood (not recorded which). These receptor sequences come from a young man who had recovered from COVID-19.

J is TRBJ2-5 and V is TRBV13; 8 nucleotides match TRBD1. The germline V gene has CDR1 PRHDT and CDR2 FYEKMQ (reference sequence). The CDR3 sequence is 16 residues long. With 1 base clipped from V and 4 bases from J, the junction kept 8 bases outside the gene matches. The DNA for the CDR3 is TGTGCCAGCAGCTTAGACGGGACAGGTTTTTTAGAGACCCAGTACTTC. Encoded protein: CASSLDGTGFLETQYF. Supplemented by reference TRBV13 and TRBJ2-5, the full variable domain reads AAGVIQSPRHLIKEKRETATLKCYPIPRHDTVYWYQQGPGQDPQFLISFYEKMQSDKGSIPDRFSAQQFSDYHSELNMSSLELGDSALYFCASSLDGTGFLETQYFGPGTRLLVL.

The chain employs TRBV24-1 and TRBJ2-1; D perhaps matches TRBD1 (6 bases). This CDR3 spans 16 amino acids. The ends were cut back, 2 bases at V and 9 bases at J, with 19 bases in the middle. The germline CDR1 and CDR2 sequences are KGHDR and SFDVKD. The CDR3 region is CATSDSLGGYVGEQFF. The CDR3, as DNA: TGTGCCACCAGTGATTCCCTAGGGGGATACGTGGGTGAGCAGTTCTTC.

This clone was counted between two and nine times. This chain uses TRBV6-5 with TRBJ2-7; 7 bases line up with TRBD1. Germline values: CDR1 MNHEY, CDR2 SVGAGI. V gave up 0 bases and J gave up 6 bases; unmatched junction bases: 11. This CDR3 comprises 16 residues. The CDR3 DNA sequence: TGTGCCAGCAGTTACTCGGGACAGTCTCAGGTAAGCGAGCAGTACTTC. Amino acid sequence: CASSYSGQSQVSEQYF.

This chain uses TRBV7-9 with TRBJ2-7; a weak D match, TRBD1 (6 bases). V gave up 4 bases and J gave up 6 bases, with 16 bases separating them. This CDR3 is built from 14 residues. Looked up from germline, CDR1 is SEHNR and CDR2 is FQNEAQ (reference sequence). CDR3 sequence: CASSSMLVGAEQYF. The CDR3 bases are TGTGCCAGCAGCTCAATGTTAGTGGGGGCCGAGCAGTACTTC.

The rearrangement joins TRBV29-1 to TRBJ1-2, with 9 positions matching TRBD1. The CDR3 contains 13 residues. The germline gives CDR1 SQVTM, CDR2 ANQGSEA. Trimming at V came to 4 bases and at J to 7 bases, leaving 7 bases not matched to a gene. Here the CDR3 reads CSVVRDRVSGYTF. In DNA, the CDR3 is TGCAGCGTTGTTCGGGACAGGGTTTCTGGCTACACCTTC.